Listed here is a single T cell receptor (beta chain). The data were produced by immunoSEQ multiplex PCR, yet TCRdb's version contains in-frame clones alone and is incomplete. The table lists about 140,000 clones, about nine tenths of them singletons. This entry belongs to a study of control samples from healthy donors and cancer patients. In germline, CDR1 is KGHDR, CDR2 SFDVKD. This CDR3 region has 16 residues. With 7 bases clipped from V and 0 bases from J, the junction kept 3 bases outside the gene matches. This clonotype was obtained from a man younger than 45 in good health. The sample was blood. The genes are TRBV24-1 and TRBJ2-3, with 13 bases lining up with TRBD2. CDR3 sequence: CATSLGLAGSTDTQYF. CDR3 nucleotides: TGTGCCACCAGCCTGGGACTAGCGGGGAGCACAGATACGCAGTATTTT.